This TCR beta chain was identified in a study of cytomegalovirus exposure and HLA in healthy donors. The PCR made use of 60 Vbeta and 13 Jbeta primers. Here immunoSEQ multiplex PCR was the method, and the copy in TCRdb shows in-frame clones only, minus some. In the table there are around 160,000 clones, around 80% of which are singletons. V was pared by 8 bases and J by 14 bases, with 16 bases between. Germline assignment: CDR1 SNHLY and CDR2 FYNNEI. This CDR3 spans 11 amino acids. This rearrangement joins TRBV2 to TRBJ2-1; perhaps TRBD1 as D (5 bases). Material: PBMCs. The sequence was collected from a man aged 35 to 55 in good health and CMV-seropositive. CDR3 in amino acids: CASSLAGWEFF. In nucleotides, the CDR3 is TGTGCCAGCTCCCTGGCAGGGTGGGAGTTCTTC.